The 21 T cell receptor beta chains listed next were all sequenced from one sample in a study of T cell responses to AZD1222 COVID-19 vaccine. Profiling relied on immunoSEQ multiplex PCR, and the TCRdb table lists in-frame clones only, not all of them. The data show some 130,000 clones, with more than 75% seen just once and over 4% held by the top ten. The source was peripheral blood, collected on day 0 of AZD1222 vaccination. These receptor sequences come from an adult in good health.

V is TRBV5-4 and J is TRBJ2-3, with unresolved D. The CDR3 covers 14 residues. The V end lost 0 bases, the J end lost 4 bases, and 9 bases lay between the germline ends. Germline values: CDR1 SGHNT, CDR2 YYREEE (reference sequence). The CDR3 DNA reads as TGTGCCAGCAGCTTGGGGGGTAGTTCAGATACGCAGTATTTT. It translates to CASSLGGSSDTQYF.

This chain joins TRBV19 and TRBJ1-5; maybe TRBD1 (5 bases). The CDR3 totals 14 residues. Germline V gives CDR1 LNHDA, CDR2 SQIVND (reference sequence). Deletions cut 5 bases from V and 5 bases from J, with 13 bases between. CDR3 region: CASSPGGTYQPQHF. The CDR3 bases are TGTGCCAGTAGTCCAGGTGGGACGTATCAGCCCCAGCATTTT.

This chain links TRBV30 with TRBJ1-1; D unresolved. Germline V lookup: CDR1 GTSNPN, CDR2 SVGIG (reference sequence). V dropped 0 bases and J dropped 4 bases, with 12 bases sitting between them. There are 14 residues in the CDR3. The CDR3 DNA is TGTGCCTGGAGTGTCTGGGGTCGGAGCACTGAAGCTTTCTTT. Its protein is CAWSVWGRSTEAFF.

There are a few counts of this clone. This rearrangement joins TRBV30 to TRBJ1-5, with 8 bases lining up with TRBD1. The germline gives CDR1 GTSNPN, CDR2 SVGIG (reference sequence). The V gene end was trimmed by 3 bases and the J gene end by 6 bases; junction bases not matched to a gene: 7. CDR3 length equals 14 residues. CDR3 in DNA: TGTGCCTGGAGAGAGACAGGGGACAGTCAGCCCCAGCATTTT. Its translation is CAWRETGDSQPQHF.

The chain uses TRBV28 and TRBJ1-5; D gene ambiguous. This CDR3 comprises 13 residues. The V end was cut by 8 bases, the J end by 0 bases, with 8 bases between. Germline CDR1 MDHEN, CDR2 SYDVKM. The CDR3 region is CASGEGSNQPQHF. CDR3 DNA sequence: TGTGCCAGCGGGGAGGGTAGCAATCAGCCCCAGCATTTT.

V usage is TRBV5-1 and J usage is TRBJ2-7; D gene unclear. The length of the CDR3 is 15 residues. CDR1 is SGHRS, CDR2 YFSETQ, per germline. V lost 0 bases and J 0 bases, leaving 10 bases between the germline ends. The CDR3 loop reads CASSLGKSLSYEQYF. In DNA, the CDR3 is TGCGCCAGCAGCTTGGGGAAGTCCCTCTCCTACGAGCAGTACTTC. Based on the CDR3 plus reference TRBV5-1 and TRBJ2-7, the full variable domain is KAGVTQTPRYLIKTRGQQVTLSCSPISGHRSVSWYQQTPGQGLQFLFEYFSETQRNKGNFPGRFSGRQFSNSRSEMNVSTLELGDSALYLCASSLGKSLSYEQYFGPGTRLTVT.

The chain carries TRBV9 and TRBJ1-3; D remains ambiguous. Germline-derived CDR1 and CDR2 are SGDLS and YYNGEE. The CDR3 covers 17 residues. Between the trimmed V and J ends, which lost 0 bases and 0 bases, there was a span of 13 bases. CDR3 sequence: CASSVAGVKSSGNTIYF. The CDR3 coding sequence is TGTGCCAGCAGCGTAGCTGGGGTGAAATCCTCTGGAAACACCATATATTTT.

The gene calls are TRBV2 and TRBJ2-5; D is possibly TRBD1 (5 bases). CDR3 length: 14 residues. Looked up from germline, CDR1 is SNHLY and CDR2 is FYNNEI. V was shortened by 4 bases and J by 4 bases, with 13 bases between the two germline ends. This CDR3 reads CASSGQTARETQYF. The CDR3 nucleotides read TGTGCCAGCAGTGGACAGACAGCGAGAGAGACCCAGTACTTC. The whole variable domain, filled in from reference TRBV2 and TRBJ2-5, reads EPEVTQTPSHQVTQMGQEVILRCVPISNHLYFYWYRQILGQKVEFLVSFYNNEISEKSEIFDDQFSVERPDGSNFTLKIRSTKLEDSAMYFCASSGQTARETQYFGPGTRLLVL.

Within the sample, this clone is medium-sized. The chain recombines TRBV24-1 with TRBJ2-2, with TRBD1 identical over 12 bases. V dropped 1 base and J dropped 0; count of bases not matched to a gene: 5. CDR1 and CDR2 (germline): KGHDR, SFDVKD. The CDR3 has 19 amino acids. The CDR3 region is CATSDFRDRGLSNTGELFF. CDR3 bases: TGTGCCACCAGTGATTTCCGGGACAGGGGGCTATCGAACACCGGGGAGCTGTTTTTT.

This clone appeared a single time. Here the CDR3 reads CASSPETGGASYTGELFF. CDR3 DNA sequence: TGCGCCAGCAGCCCTGAGACAGGGGGCGCGAGTTACACCGGGGAGCTGTTTTTT. The chain has TRBV5-1 and TRBJ2-2; 10 nucleotides align to TRBD1. The length of the CDR3 is 18 residues. Germline V gene lookup returns CDR1 SGHRS and CDR2 YFSETQ. Trimming cost V 4 bases and J 3 bases; bases outside gene matches: 12.

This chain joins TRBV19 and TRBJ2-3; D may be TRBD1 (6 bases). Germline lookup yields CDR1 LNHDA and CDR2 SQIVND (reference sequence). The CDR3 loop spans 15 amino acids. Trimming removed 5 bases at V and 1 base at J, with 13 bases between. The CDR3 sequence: CASSYRDGGTDTQYF. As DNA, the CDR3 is TGTGCCAGTAGTTACAGGGACGGAGGCACAGATACGCAGTATTTT.

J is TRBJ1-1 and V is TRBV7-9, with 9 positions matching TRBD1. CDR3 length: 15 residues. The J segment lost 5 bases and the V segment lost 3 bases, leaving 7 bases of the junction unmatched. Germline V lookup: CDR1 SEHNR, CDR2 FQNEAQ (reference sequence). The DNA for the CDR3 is TGTGCCAGCAGCTTCCCGGGACAGGGAGGTACTGAAGCTTTCTTT. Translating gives CASSFPGQGGTEAFF.

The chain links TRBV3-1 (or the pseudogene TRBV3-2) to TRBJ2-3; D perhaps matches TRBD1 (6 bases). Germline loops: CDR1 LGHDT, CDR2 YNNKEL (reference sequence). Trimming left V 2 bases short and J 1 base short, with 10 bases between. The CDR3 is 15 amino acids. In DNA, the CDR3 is TGTGCCAGCAGCCAAACAGGGTTGGGCACAGATACGCAGTATTTT. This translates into CASSQTGLGTDTQYF.

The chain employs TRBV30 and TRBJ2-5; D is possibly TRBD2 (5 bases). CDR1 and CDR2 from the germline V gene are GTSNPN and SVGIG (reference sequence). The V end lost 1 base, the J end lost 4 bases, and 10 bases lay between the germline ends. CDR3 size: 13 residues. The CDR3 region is CAWSAGSVETQYF. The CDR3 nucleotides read TGTGCCTGGAGTGCGGGGAGCGTAGAGACCCAGTACTTC.

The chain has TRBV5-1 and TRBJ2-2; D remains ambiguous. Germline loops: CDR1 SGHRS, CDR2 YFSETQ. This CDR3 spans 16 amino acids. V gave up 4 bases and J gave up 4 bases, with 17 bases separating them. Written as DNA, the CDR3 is TGCGCCAGCAGCGCACCTACCTCATCTAGCACCGGGGAGCTGTTTTTT. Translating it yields CASSAPTSSSTGELFF.

In nucleotides, the CDR3 is TGTGCCAGCAGTTCGATACCTAATCAGCCCCAGCATTTT. Translating gives CASSSIPNQPQHF. The chain recombines TRBV28 with TRBJ1-5; no clear D. CDR3 length: 13 residues. With 4 bases removed from V and 4 bases from J, the gap between germline ends came to 8 bases. Per germline, CDR1 MDHEN and CDR2 SYDVKM. Based on the CDR3 plus reference TRBV28 and TRBJ1-5, the full variable domain is DVKVTQSSRYLVKRTGEKVFLECVQDMDHENMFWYRQDPGLGLRLIYFSYDVKMKEKGDIPEGYSVSREKKERFSLILESASTNQTSMYLCASSSIPNQPQHFGDGTRLSIL.

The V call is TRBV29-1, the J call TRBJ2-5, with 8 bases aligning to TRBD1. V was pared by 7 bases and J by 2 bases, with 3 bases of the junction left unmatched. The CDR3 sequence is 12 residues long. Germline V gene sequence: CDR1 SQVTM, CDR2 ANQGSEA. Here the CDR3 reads CSADRGQETQYF. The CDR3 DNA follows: TGCAGCGCCGACAGGGGACAAGAGACCCAGTACTTC. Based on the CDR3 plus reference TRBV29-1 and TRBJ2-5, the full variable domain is SAVISQKPSRDICQRGTSLTIQCQVDSQVTMMFWYRQQPGQSLTLIATANQGSEATYESGFVIDKFPISRPNLTFSTLTVSNMSPEDSSIYLCSADRGQETQYFGPGTRLLVL.

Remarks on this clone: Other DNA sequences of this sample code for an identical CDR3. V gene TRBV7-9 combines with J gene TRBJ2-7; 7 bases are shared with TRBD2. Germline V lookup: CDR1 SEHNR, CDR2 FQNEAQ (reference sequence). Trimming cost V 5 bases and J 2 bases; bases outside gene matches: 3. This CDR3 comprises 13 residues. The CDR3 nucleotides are TGTGCCAGCAGCCCTGGGGGGGCCTACGAGCAGTACTTC. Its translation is CASSPGGAYEQYF.

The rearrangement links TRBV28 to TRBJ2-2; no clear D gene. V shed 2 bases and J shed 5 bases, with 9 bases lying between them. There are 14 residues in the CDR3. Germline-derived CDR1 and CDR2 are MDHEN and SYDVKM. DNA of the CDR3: TGTGCCAGCAGTTTACACGATGGGACCGGGGAGCTGTTTTTT. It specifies CASSLHDGTGELFF.

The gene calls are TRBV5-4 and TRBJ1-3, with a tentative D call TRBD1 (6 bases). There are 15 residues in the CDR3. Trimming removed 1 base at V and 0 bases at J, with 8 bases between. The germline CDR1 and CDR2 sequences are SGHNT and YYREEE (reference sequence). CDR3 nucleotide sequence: TGTGCCAGCAGCTTGAAAGGGGGCTCTGGAAACACCATATATTTT. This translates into CASSLKGGSGNTIYF.

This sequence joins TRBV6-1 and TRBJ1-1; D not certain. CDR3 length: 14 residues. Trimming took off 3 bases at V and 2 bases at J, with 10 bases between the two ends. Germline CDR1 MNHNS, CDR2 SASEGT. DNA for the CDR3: TGTGCCAGCAGTGACCCCTCCGTCAACACTGAAGCTTTCTTT. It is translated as CASSDPSVNTEAFF.